Below, 8 T cell receptor beta chains from the same sample are listed, as sequenced in a study of shared clonotypes between healthy human individuals. Generated by immunoSEQ multiplex PCR, the TCRdb table keeps only in-frame clones and is missing some. The table shows about 680,000 clones, with about 80% occurring only once. The sample comprised memory CD4+ T cells sorted from blood. Subset denoted: CD45RA-negative fraction. Receptor source: a woman between 25 and 40 years old in good health.

This clone was seen a few times. The junction departs from the called germline gene at one end, perhaps through a read error. This chain uses TRBV2 with TRBJ1-4; D is unresolved. This CDR3 has 13 residues. Germline V gene lookup returns CDR1 SNHLY and CDR2 FYNNEI. CDR3 bases: TGTGCCAGCAATGAACTTCGGAGTGAAAAACTGTTTTTT. This codes for CASNELRSEKLFF.

The CDR3 protein is CASSGGQLYEQYF. The CDR3 coding sequence is TGCGCCAGCAGCGGGGGACAGCTCTACGAGCAGTACTTC. This chain links TRBV5-1 with TRBJ2-7; 7 bases map to TRBD1. This CDR3 is built from 13 residues. V was clipped by 4 bases and J by 3 bases; unmatched bases: 4. Germline loops: CDR1 SGHRS, CDR2 YFSETQ.

The V gene is TRBV10-3, the J gene TRBJ2-7; the match to TRBD2 covers 12 bases. This CDR3 is 16 amino acids long. V lost 4 bases, J lost 5 bases, and 9 bases stayed unmatched. The germline V gene encodes CDR1 ENHRY and CDR2 SYGVKD. The CDR3 reads CAISGSKTSGRNEQYF. The DNA of the CDR3 is TGTGCCATCAGTGGCTCGAAGACTAGCGGGAGAAACGAGCAGTACTTC.

This chain uses TRBV28 with TRBJ2-7, with a tentative D call TRBD1 (6 bases). CDR3 size: 15 residues. The germline V and J ends were trimmed by 5 bases and 3 bases, with 17 bases remaining between them. Germline loops: CDR1 MDHEN, CDR2 SYDVKM. The CDR3 DNA sequence: TGTGCCAGCAGTCCCTTGGATGGGGACATCTACGAGCAGTACTTC. This encodes CASSPLDGDIYEQYF.

This clone was recorded once. The rearrangement uses TRBV19 and TRBJ2-1; possibly TRBD1 for D (6 bases). This CDR3 contains 19 residues. In germline, CDR1 is LNHDA, CDR2 SQIVND (reference sequence). The V and J ends lost 3 bases and 0 bases respectively, with 21 bases between them. The CDR3 nucleotides are TGTGCCAGTAGTATTGCCCCCATCCAGGGGTTCCTCTCCTACAATGAGCAGTTCTTC. Encoded protein: CASSIAPIQGFLSYNEQFF.

Note on this clone: Other DNA sequences from this sample encode an identical CDR3 as well. This sequence joins TRBV6-1 and TRBJ1-3; no definite D call. Trimming took 2 bases from V and 0 from J, leaving 8 bases between them. This CDR3 region has 15 residues. Germline loops: CDR1 MNHNS, CDR2 SASEGT. CDR3 nucleotides: TGTGCCAGCAGTGAATCCAGGAACTCTGGAAACACCATATATTTT. It translates to CASSESRNSGNTIYF.

The chain has TRBV7-2 and TRBJ2-1; D might be TRBD1 or TRBD2, each matching 5 bases. Germline V gene sequence: CDR1 SGHTA, CDR2 FQGNSA. This CDR3 region has 15 residues. V lost 1 base, J lost 7 bases, and 14 bases lay in between. The chain's CDR3 is CASSLVGTVLNEQFF. In DNA, the CDR3 is TGTGCCAGCAGCTTAGTCGGGACCGTGTTAAATGAGCAGTTCTTC. The complete variable domain, with remaining parts taken from reference TRBV7-2 and TRBJ2-1, reads GAGVSQSPSNKVTEKGKDVELRCDPISGHTALYWYRQSLGQGLEFLIYFQGNSAPDKSGLPSDRFSAERTGGSVSTLTIQRTQQEDSAVYLCASSLVGTVLNEQFFGPGTRLTVL.

In this sample, this clone turned up a few times. J is TRBJ1-1 and V is TRBV2, with D possibly matching TRBD1 (5 bases). From germline, CDR1 is SNHLY and CDR2 FYNNEI. This CDR3 contains 15 residues. Trimming removed 6 bases from V and 1 base from J, with 15 bases in between. DNA of the CDR3: TGTGCCAGCAGCGAGGTGGGGCGCGGGAACACTGAAGCTTTCTTT. Translation: CASSEVGRGNTEAFF.